A selection of T cell receptor beta chains follows, all from one sample in a study of blood T cell repertoires in COVID-19. Clones were read by immunoSEQ multiplex PCR, and TCRdb kept only the in-frame ones, dropping some. The profile shows 230,000 or so clones, roughly 84% of them singletons. The material sequenced was peripheral blood. All receptors come from a man aged 50 to 59 with active or convalescent COVID-19. Both conserved end residues are part of each CDR3. D genes are given only for firm matches. Not all rows give a size; the values are once, few, many and, for expanded clones, a class.

d_gene: NA
j_gene: TRBJ2-3
abundance: NA
v_gene: TRBV7-9
CDR3nt: TGTGCCAGCAAGTTGGTGCGTGGTACGCAGTATTTT
CDR3aa: CASKLVRGTQYF

d_gene: NA
j_gene: TRBJ1-1
abundance: NA
v_gene: TRBV30
CDR3nt: TGTGCCTGGAGTCTACAGGGAACAGCTTTCTTT
CDR3aa: CAWSLQGTAFF

d_gene: NA
j_gene: TRBJ2-1
abundance: NA
v_gene: TRBV30
CDR3nt: TGTGCCTGGAGTGCTCGCAGGGAAATCAATGAGCAGTTCTTC
CDR3aa: CAWSARREINEQFF

d_gene: NA
j_gene: TRBJ2-5
abundance: NA
v_gene: TRBV5-1
CDR3nt: TGCGCCAGCAGCTTCTCGGGGGGCCGGTCCGAGACCCAGTACTTC
CDR3aa: CASSFSGGRSETQYF

d_gene: TRBD1
j_gene: TRBJ1-4
abundance: NA
v_gene: TRBV7-9
CDR3nt: TGTGCCAGCAGCTACACGGACAGGGGGTTTGAAAAACTGTTTTTT
CDR3aa: CASSYTDRGFEKLFF

d_gene: TRBD1
j_gene: TRBJ1-1
abundance: NA
v_gene: TRBV19
CDR3nt: TGTGCCAGTAGCAAGCGACAGGGGAAGTCCCCTGAAGCTTTCTTT
CDR3aa: CASSKRQGKSPEAFF

d_gene: NA
j_gene: TRBJ1-1
abundance: NA
v_gene: TRBV7-3
CDR3nt: TGTGCCAGCAGCTTAACGTATGAGGGGAGGGACACTGAAGCTTTCTTT
CDR3aa: CASSLTYEGRDTEAFF

d_gene: NA
j_gene: TRBJ1-6
abundance: NA
v_gene: TRBV12-3/TRBV12-4
CDR3nt: TGTGCCAGCAGTTTCGGGGATTCACCCCTCCACTTT
CDR3aa: CASSFGDSPLHF

d_gene: TRBD1
j_gene: TRBJ1-2
abundance: few
v_gene: TRBV6-2/TRBV6-3
CDR3nt: TGTGCCAGCAGTTACCCCCCCGACAGGGACAACTATGGCTACACCTTC
CDR3aa: CASSYPPDRDNYGYTF

d_gene: NA
j_gene: TRBJ1-3
abundance: NA
v_gene: TRBV18
CDR3nt: TGTGCCAGCTCACCACAGGGGCAGTCTGGAAACACCATATATTTT
CDR3aa: CASSPQGQSGNTIYF

d_gene: TRBD2
j_gene: TRBJ2-3
abundance: NA
v_gene: TRBV20-1
CDR3nt: TGCAGTGCTAGTACCAGCGGGGGGCTCACAGATACGCAGTATTTT
CDR3aa: CSASTSGGLTDTQYF

d_gene: TRBD1
j_gene: TRBJ2-5
abundance: NA
v_gene: TRBV10-3
CDR3nt: TGTGCCATCAGTTTTGGACAGGGGGCAGGTGAGACCCAGTACTTC
CDR3aa: CAISFGQGAGETQYF

d_gene: NA
j_gene: TRBJ2-2
abundance: NA
v_gene: TRBV2
CDR3nt: TGTGCCAGCAGTATCCGGAGCCTAAACACCGGGGAGCTGTTTTTT
CDR3aa: CASSIRSLNTGELFF

d_gene: NA
j_gene: TRBJ2-5
abundance: few
v_gene: TRBV6-5
CDR3nt: TGTGCCAGCAGTTTTGGGGGGTCAGGAAAAGAGACCCAGTACTTC
CDR3aa: CASSFGGSGKETQYF

d_gene: NA
j_gene: TRBJ1-2
abundance: NA
v_gene: TRBV12-3/TRBV12-4
CDR3nt: TGTGCCAGCAGCTCCCGGGGTGGCTACACCTTC
CDR3aa: CASSSRGGYTF

d_gene: TRBD1
j_gene: TRBJ2-7
abundance: NA
v_gene: TRBV4-2
CDR3nt: TGTGCCAGCAGCCAAGTGAAGGGACAGGGCTACGAGCAGTACTTC
CDR3aa: CASSQVKGQGYEQYF

d_gene: TRBD2
j_gene: TRBJ2-3
abundance: NA
v_gene: TRBV6-2/TRBV6-3
CDR3nt: TGTGCCAGCAGTTACTCGTTAGGGCGGGGGGGCCTCACAGATACGCAGTATTTT
CDR3aa: CASSYSLGRGGLTDTQYF

d_gene: TRBD2
j_gene: TRBJ2-7
abundance: once
v_gene: TRBV7-2
CDR3nt: TGTGCCAGCAGCATACGCACTAGCGGGGGGGCTGAGTCCTACGAGCAGTACTTC
CDR3aa: CASSIRTSGGAESYEQYF

d_gene: NA
j_gene: TRBJ1-4
abundance: NA
v_gene: TRBV19
CDR3nt: TGTGCCAGTAGTATCGCCGGAGACAGGAATAGACTGTTTTTT
CDR3aa: CASSIAGDRNRLFF

d_gene: NA
j_gene: TRBJ1-1
abundance: NA
v_gene: TRBV6-5
CDR3nt: TGTGCCAGCAGTCGCCTAGTAGGGGGAGGGTCTGAAGCTTTCTTT
CDR3aa: CASSRLVGGGSEAFF

d_gene: TRBD2
j_gene: TRBJ2-1
abundance: NA
v_gene: TRBV24-1
CDR3nt: TGTGCCACCAGTGATTCTAGCGGGGGGAACTTAAATGAGCAGTTCTTC
CDR3aa: CATSDSSGGNLNEQFF

d_gene: NA
j_gene: TRBJ1-6
abundance: NA
v_gene: TRBV9
CDR3nt: TGTGCCAGCAGCGTAGCCGGGTATAATTCACCCCTCCACTTT
CDR3aa: CASSVAGYNSPLHF

d_gene: NA
j_gene: TRBJ2-2
abundance: NA
v_gene: TRBV9
CDR3nt: TGTGCCAGCAGCGTAGCGGAGACCGGGGAGCTGTTTTTT
CDR3aa: CASSVAETGELFF

d_gene: TRBD1
j_gene: TRBJ1-2
abundance: NA
v_gene: TRBV27
CDR3nt: TGTGCCAGCAGTGGCAGGGGACAGGGGGCGGTGGTCGGCTATGGCTACACCTTC
CDR3aa: CASSGRGQGAVVGYGYTF

d_gene: TRBD1
j_gene: TRBJ1-1
abundance: NA
v_gene: TRBV2
CDR3nt: TGTGCCGGAACAGGGGGGAGGAACACTGAAGCTTTCTTT
CDR3aa: CAGTGGRNTEAFF

d_gene: NA
j_gene: TRBJ1-2
abundance: NA
v_gene: TRBV2
CDR3nt: TGTGCCAGCACCCGTACAGGGAACTATGGCTACACCTTC
CDR3aa: CASTRTGNYGYTF

d_gene: TRBD1
j_gene: TRBJ2-3
abundance: NA
v_gene: TRBV10-2
CDR3nt: TGCGCCAGCAGTAGGCCGGGACAGGGGACAGATACGCAGTATTTT
CDR3aa: CASSRPGQGTDTQYF

d_gene: NA
j_gene: TRBJ1-4
abundance: NA
v_gene: TRBV28
CDR3nt: TGTGCCAGCAACAATCCCAGCGGTGAAAAACTGTTTTTT
CDR3aa: CASNNPSGEKLFF

d_gene: TRBD1
j_gene: TRBJ1-3
abundance: NA
v_gene: TRBV30
CDR3nt: TGTGCCTGGCGGGGACAGGGTCTCAACTCTGGAAACACCATATATTTT
CDR3aa: CAWRGQGLNSGNTIYF